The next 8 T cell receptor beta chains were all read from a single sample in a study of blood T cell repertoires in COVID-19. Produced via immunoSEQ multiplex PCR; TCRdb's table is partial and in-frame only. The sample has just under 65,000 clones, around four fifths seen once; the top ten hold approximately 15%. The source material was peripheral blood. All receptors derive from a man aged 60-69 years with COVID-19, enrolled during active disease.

The CDR3 region is CATSLGGISTDTQYF. CDR3 bases: TGTGCCACTTCTCTGGGGGGTATAAGCACAGATACGCAGTATTTT. The V gene is TRBV24-1, the J gene TRBJ2-3, with D possibly matching TRBD2 (6 bases). Germline V gene sequence: CDR1 KGHDR, CDR2 SFDVKD. Trimming shortened V by 10 bases and J by 0 bases, and 16 bases separated the two germline ends. This CDR3 spans 15 amino acids.

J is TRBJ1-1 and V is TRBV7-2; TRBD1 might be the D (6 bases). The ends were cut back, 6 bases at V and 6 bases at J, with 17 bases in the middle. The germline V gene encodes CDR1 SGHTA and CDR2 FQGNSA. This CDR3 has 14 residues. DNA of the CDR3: TGTGCCAGCAGAAAAACAGGGTTCGTCGCTGAAGCTTTCTTT. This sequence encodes CASRKTGFVAEAFF.

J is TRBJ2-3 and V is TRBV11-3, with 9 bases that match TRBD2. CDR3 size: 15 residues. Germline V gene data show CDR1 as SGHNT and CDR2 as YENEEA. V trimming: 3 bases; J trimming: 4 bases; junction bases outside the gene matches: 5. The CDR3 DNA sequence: TGTGCCAGCAGCTTCCGTGCGGGAGGGCCAGATACGCAGTATTTT. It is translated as CASSFRAGGPDTQYF.

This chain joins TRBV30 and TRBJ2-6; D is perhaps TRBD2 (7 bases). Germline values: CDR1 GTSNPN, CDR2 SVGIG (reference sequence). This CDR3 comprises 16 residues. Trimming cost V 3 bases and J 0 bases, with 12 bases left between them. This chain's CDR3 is CAWRGGGGSGANVLTF. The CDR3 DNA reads TGTGCCTGGAGGGGAGGGGGAGGCTCTGGGGCCAACGTCCTGACTTTC.

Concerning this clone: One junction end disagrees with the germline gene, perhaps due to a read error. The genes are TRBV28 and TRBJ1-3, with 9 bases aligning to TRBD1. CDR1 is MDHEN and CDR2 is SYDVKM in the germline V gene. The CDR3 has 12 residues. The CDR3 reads CASSLSRDRENF. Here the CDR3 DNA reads TGTGCCAGCAGTCTAAGTAGGGACAGGGAAAATTTT.

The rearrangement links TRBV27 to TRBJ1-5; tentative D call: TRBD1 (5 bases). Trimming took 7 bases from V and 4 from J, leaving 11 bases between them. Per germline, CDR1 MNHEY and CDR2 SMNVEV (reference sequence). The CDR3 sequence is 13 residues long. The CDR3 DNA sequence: TGTGCCAGCAAAGGACATTCTAATCAGCCCCAGCATTTT. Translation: CASKGHSNQPQHF.

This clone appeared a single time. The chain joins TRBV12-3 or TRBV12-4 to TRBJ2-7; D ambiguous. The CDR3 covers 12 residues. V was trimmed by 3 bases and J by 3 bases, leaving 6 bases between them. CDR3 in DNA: TGTGCCAGCAGTTTTGACAACTACGAGCAGTACTTC. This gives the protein CASSFDNYEQYF.

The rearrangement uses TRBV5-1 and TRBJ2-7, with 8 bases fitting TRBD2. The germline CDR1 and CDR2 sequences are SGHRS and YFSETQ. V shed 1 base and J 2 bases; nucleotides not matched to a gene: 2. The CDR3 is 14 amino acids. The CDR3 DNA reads TGCGCCAGCAGCTTGACTAGCGGAGCCTACGAGCAGTACTTC. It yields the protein CASSLTSGAYEQYF. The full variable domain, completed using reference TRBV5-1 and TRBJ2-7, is KAGVTQTPRYLIKTRGQQVTLSCSPISGHRSVSWYQQTPGQGLQFLFEYFSETQRNKGNFPGRFSGRQFSNSRSEMNVSTLELGDSALYLCASSLTSGAYEQYFGPGTRLTVT.